The 19 T cell receptor beta chains in this list originate from one sample, sequenced in a study of blood T cells in healthy people across ages. The authors ran a second PCR of roughly 7 to 11 cycles using a sample-barcoded 5' primer and a J-beta primer mix. TCRdb redid the calling of the 5' RACE reads with MiXCR, one entry per CDR3 protein. This table has around 2 million distinct CDR3 sequences, about two fifths appearing once. Sequencing used blood. The receptor set was obtained from a human donor in good health.

This clonotype was counted between two and nine times. The chain has TRBV12-3 or TRBV12-4 and TRBJ1-5; D is undetermined. Trimming pared 6 bases from V and 11 bases from J, leaving 17 bases between. The CDR3 is 13 amino acids. CDR3 nucleotides: TGTGCCAGCAGCTTAAACTCGGGTATGACCCAGCATTTT. Translation: CASSLNSGMTQHF.

The CDR3 here is CASSTIGGVEETQYF. The CDR3 DNA follows: TGTGCCAGCAGTACCATCGGGGGAGTGGAAGAGACCCAGTACTTC. The J gene is TRBJ2-4, the V gene TRBV6-1, with a possible D match to TRBD2 (6 bases). The J call could be wrong; TRBJ2-5 is a better fit for the DNA end. Germline CDR1 and CDR2: MNHNS and SASEGT. The CDR3 totals 15 residues.

The sample holds a few counts of this clonotype. A much larger clone differs from this one at a single base, so this may be a read error. J is TRBJ1-5 and V is TRBV4-3; D ambiguous. V was trimmed by 2 bases and J by 4 bases, leaving 6 bases between them. From germline, CDR1 is LGHNA and CDR2 YSLEER. The CDR3 sequence is 13 residues long. CDR3 DNA: TGCGCCAGCAGCCAAAATCGGAATCAGCCCCAGCATTTT. It encodes CASSQNRNQPQHF.

The rearrangement joins TRBV21-1 to TRBJ1-1; the listed D gene, TRBD1, was not tested against the DNA. TRBV21-1 is tagged as a pseudogene. This CDR3 region has 16 residues. The CDR3 sequence is CASRRDRGHQNTEAFF. CDR3 in DNA: TGTGCCAGCCGACGGGACAGGGGGCACCAGAACACTGAAGCTTTCTTT.

Only a few counts were recorded for this clonotype. This chain joins TRBV4-3 and TRBJ2-1; 12 bases are shared with TRBD2. J was trimmed by 8 bases and V by 1 base; bases with no gene match: 12. The V gene's germline CDR1 is LGHNA and CDR2 YSLEER. The CDR3 loop spans 18 amino acids. CDR3 nucleotides: TGCGCCAGCAGCCAAGGGATCGCTAGCGGGGGGGCCATGGATGAGCAGTTCTTC. This encodes CASSQGIASGGAMDEQFF.

This clonotype was detected once. V and J are TRBV5-6 and TRBJ1-2; D is possibly TRBD1 (6 bases). Trimming took 4 bases from V and 8 from J, leaving 18 bases between them. Germline CDR1 is SGHDT and CDR2 is YYEEEE. The CDR3 consists of 14 residues. The CDR3 is CASSLDRRSYGYTF. The CDR3 coding sequence is TGTGCCAGCAGCCTAGACAGGAGGTCCTACGGCTACACCTTC.

V gene TRBV9 combines with J gene TRBJ1-2; D is unresolved. Germline lookup yields CDR1 SGDLS and CDR2 YYNGEE. The V and J ends lost 4 bases and 5 bases respectively, with 21 bases between them. The CDR3 runs 16 residues. As DNA, the CDR3 is TGTGCCAGCAGCCCCTCGGGAGGCCTGACCCTATATGGCTACACCTTC. Encoded protein: CASSPSGGLTLYGYTF.

This clonotype was counted only a few times. This CDR3 reads CASSLAVGTGNTIYF. The CDR3 region has the DNA TGTGCCAGCAGCTTGGCTGTGGGGACTGGAAACACCATATATTTT. This rearrangement joins TRBV7-6 to TRBJ1-3, with D uncertain. CDR3 length: 15 amino acids. Germline V lookup: CDR1 SGHVS, CDR2 FNYEAQ. The V end was cut by 3 bases, the J end by 2 bases, with 11 bases between.

Turning to this clonotype: This likely comes from a read error, as the CDR3 has no conserved phenylalanine or tryptophan at its end. This chain connects TRBV6-6 to TRBJ2-4; the D is unclear. The tail of the sequence fits TRBJ2-7 better, so the J call may be wrong. The CDR3 runs to 13 residues. Germline V CDR1 and CDR2: MNHNY, SVGAGI (reference sequence). The CDR3 DNA reads as TGTGCCAGCAGTTCCCGCGGTTGGGGCGAGCAGTACTGC. Translated, it gives CASSSRGWGEQYC.

The V and J genes are TRBV20-1 and TRBJ1-2, with TRBD1 as a possible D gene (5 bases). V gave up 1 base and J gave up 2 bases, with 11 bases separating them. This CDR3 contains 14 residues. Germline loops: CDR1 DFQATT, CDR2 SNEGSKA (reference sequence). CDR3 residues: CSARVAGTNYGYTF. CDR3 bases: TGCAGTGCTAGAGTAGCGGGGACGAACTATGGCTACACCTTC.

The V call is TRBV6-2 or TRBV6-3, the J call TRBJ2-1; D is perhaps TRBD2 (5 bases). The germline V gene has CDR1 MNHEY and CDR2 SVGEGT. There are 15 residues in the CDR3. The ends were cut back, 4 bases at V and 6 bases at J, with 16 bases in the middle. The CDR3 spells CASSSCGQERNEQFF. The CDR3 nucleotides are TGTGCCAGCAGTTCCTGCGGGCAGGAGCGCAATGAGCAGTTCTTC.

A few counts support this clonotype. The genes are TRBV12-3 or TRBV12-4 and TRBJ2-3, with D hard to call. Deletions cut 8 bases from V and 0 bases from J, with 15 bases between. This CDR3 has 15 residues. This chain's CDR3 is CASGLGRSSTDTQYF. The CDR3 DNA is TGTGCCAGCGGTCTCGGACGGTCTAGCACAGATACGCAGTATTTT.

This clonotype was seen a single time. V is TRBV6-2 or TRBV6-3 and J is TRBJ1-1, with no clear D. Germline CDR1 reads MNHEY; CDR2 reads SVGEGT. The V end lost 4 bases, the J end lost 4 bases, and 16 bases lay between the germline ends. This CDR3 comprises 15 residues. The CDR3 is CASSFSLLEGTEAFF. The CDR3 DNA is TGTGCCAGCAGTTTTTCACTTCTAGAGGGCACTGAAGCTTTCTTT.

This clonotype was detected a few times. The rearrangement uses TRBV12-3 or TRBV12-4 and TRBJ1-1; 8 bases are a match to TRBD1. The CDR3 contains 14 residues. Losses at the gene ends were 7 bases for V and 1 base for J; bases not matched to a gene: 5. The CDR3 DNA sequence: TGTGCCAGCACCCCGGACAGGGCGAACACTGAAGCTTTCTTT. Its protein product is CASTPDRANTEAFF.

V usage is TRBV7-4 and J usage is TRBJ1-2; D is uncertain. V lost 2 bases to trimming and J lost 6 bases, with 10 bases between them. The V gene's germline CDR1 is SGHVT and CDR2 SQSDAQ. This CDR3 spans 13 amino acids. The CDR3 sequence: CASSLWVGDGYTF. The CDR3 coding sequence is TGTGCCAGCAGCTTATGGGTTGGGGATGGCTACACCTTC.

The V and J genes are TRBV7-9 and TRBJ1-1, with D possibly being TRBD1 (5 bases). The CDR3 extends over 15 amino acids. CDR1 and CDR2 (germline): SEHNR, FQNEAQ (reference sequence). V lost 2 bases and J 4 bases, leaving 14 bases between the germline ends. The CDR3 DNA sequence: TGTGCCAGCAGCTTATTGGTGGGAGGGGTCACTGAAGCTTTCTTT. Encoded protein: CASSLLVGGVTEAFF.

The CDR3 DNA is TGTGCCAGCAGCACACGAACAGGGAGCTCCTACAATGAGCAGTACTTC. This translates into CASSTRTGSSYNEQYF. The V call is TRBV7-2, the J call TRBJ2-1; tentatively, D is TRBD1 (6 bases). The DNA end is more similar to TRBJ2-7, so the J call may be wrong. Germline CDR1 SGHTA, CDR2 FQGNSA. This CDR3 contains 16 residues.

The V gene is TRBV11-3, the J gene TRBJ2-3; D gene uncertain. This CDR3 comprises 14 residues. V gave up 0 bases and J gave up 8 bases, with 12 bases separating them. In germline, CDR1 is SGHNT, CDR2 YENEEA. CDR3 nucleotides: TGTGCCAGCAGCTTAGATAGGGCGAGAGGTACGCAGTATTTT. As protein: CASSLDRARGTQYF.

The sample holds a few counts of this clonotype. The chain carries TRBV5-5 and TRBJ2-7; D not resolved. Germline CDR1 and CDR2: SGHKS and YYEKEE (reference sequence). V shed 4 bases and J shed 7 bases, with 15 bases lying between them. The CDR3 has 13 residues. The CDR3 nucleotides read TGTGCCAGCAGCCTTTCGGCCGGTTTAGAGCAGTACTTC. It yields the protein CASSLSAGLEQYF.